This TCR beta chain was identified during a study of CD8 T cells in Susac syndrome. Study overall: Treatment at blood withdrawal was none, corticosteroids, or intravenous immunoglobulin alone in Susac syndrome patients. General study findings and limits: CD4+ T cell repertoires in Susac syndrome lacked clonal expansion.

Germline loops: CDR1 MDHEN, CDR2 SYDVKM. The CDR3 totals 14 residues. V was trimmed by 6 bases and J by 4 bases, leaving 15 bases between them. CD8+ and CD4+ T cells from blood underwent TCR beta sequencing. To note about this clonotype: Its antigen is not known.

Random hexamers were used to reverse transcribe an amount of about 0.45 to 1 ug RNA. The authors amplified TCR beta CDR3 across 54 Vbeta and 13 Jbeta using immunoSEQ multiplex PCR. A single record per CDR3 protein comes from TCRdb applying MiXCR to the immunoSEQ multiplex PCR reads. Here the sample spans 210,000 or so distinct CDR3 sequences, about 95% being singletons. The TCR comes from a human donor with Susac syndrome. The sequenced material came from CD4+ T cells from PBMCs. The chain carries TRBV28 and TRBJ2-5; possibly TRBD1 or TRBD2 for D (5 bases each). The CDR3 spells CASSKGPLAETQYF. The CDR3 region has the DNA TGTGCCAGCAGCAAGGGACCGCTGGCAGAGACCCAGTACTTC.